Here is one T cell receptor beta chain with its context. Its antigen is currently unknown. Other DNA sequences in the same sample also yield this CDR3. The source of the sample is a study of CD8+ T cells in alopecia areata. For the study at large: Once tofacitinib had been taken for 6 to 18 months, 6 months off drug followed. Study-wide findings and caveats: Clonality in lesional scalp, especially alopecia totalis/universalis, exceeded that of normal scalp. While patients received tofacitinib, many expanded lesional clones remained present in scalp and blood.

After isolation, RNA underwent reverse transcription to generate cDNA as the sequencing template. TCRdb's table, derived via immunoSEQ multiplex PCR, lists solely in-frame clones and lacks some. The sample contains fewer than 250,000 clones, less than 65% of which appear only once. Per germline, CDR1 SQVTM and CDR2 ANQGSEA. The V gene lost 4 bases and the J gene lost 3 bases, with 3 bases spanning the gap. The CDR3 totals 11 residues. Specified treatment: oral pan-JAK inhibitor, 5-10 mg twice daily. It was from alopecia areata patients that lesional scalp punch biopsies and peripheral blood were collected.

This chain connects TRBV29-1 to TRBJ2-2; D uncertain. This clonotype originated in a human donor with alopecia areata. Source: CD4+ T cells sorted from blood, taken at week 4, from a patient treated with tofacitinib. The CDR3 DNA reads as TGCAGCGTTGGGGACACCGGGGAGCTGTTTTTT. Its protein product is CSVGDTGELFF.